This is a list of T cell receptor beta chains from one sample in a study of blood T cell repertoires in COVID-19. Clones were sequenced by immunoSEQ multiplex PCR, and TCRdb holds only the in-frame ones, with some missing. The sample holds around 220,000 clones; almost 90% are singletons and the top ten take roughly 15%. The sample consisted of PBMCs or T cells enriched from blood (not recorded which). The receptors derive from a woman in her forties or fifties with acute COVID-19. Each CDR3 is given with its conserved first and last residue. The D gene is left open where the match is weak. Clone sizes are given selectively: once, few, many, or a class where the clone is expanded.

J gene,clone size,V gene,D gene,CDR3 protein,CDR3 DNA
TRBJ2-2,.,TRBV11-3,.,CASSSISGVRDTGELFF,TGTGCCAGCAGCTCCATTAGCGGAGTTAGGGACACCGGGGAGCTGTTTTTT
TRBJ2-7,.,TRBV6-6,TRBD1,CASSRTLGTGSTYEQYF,TGTGCCAGCAGCCGAACATTAGGGACAGGGAGCACCTACGAGCAGTACTTC
TRBJ1-1,once,TRBV7-9,TRBD1,CASSFDRGGGAEAFF,TGTGCCAGCAGCTTTGACAGGGGAGGGGGTGCTGAAGCTTTCTTT
TRBJ2-7,many,TRBV7-8,.,CASSLVGGNYEQYF,TGTGCCAGCAGCTTAGTTGGGGGGAATTACGAGCAGTACTTC
TRBJ2-1,.,TRBV27,TRBD2,CASIQGFGLAGEIDNEQFF,TGTGCCAGCATCCAAGGATTCGGACTAGCGGGAGAAATCGACAATGAGCAGTTCTTC
TRBJ1-4,.,TRBV27,.,CASSHSSPAAGFNEKLFF,TGTGCCAGCAGTCACTCGAGTCCGGCAGCGGGGTTTAATGAAAAACTGTTTTTT
TRBJ2-3,.,TRBV3-1/TRBV3-2,TRBD2,CASRGGGSPSTDTQYF,TGTGCCAGCAGGGGCGGGGGTAGCCCGAGCACAGATACGCAGTATTTT
TRBJ2-3,.,TRBV5-5,TRBD1,CASRKQGAVSDTQYF,TGTGCCAGCAGAAAACAGGGGGCGGTGTCAGATACGCAGTATTTT
TRBJ2-6,.,TRBV18,.,CASPRDGGRGNSGANVLTF,TGTGCCAGCCCCCGGGACGGTGGCAGGGGAAACTCTGGGGCCAACGTCCTGACTTTC
TRBJ2-5,.,TRBV5-1,TRBD2,CASNGLVEETQYF,TGCGCCAGCAACGGACTAGTGGAAGAGACCCAGTACTTC
TRBJ2-5,.,TRBV4-1,.,CASSQLRGGETQYF,TGCGCCAGCAGCCAACTCAGGGGCGGAGAGACCCAGTACTTC
TRBJ1-5,.,TRBV27,TRBD1,CASSQDRGENQPQHF,TGTGCCAGCAGCCAAGACAGGGGGGAAAATCAGCCCCAGCATTTT
TRBJ2-3,once,TRBV6-5,.,CASSQQRVRTDTQYF,TGTGCCAGCAGTCAACAGCGGGTACGCACAGATACGCAGTATTTT
TRBJ2-1,.,TRBV7-3,TRBD1,CASSHQGAIYNEQFF,TGTGCCAGCAGTCATCAGGGGGCAATCTACAATGAGCAGTTCTTC
TRBJ2-1,.,TRBV5-8,.,CASSQDSAYNEQFF,TGTGCCAGCAGCCAAGACAGCGCATACAATGAGCAGTTCTTC
TRBJ2-3,.,TRBV7-2,TRBD2,CASSLEVAGGTDTQYF,TGTGCCAGCAGCTTAGAGGTAGCGGGAGGCACAGATACGCAGTATTTT
TRBJ2-7,.,TRBV19,TRBD1,CASSKMAGGVYEQYF,TGTGCCAGTAGTAAGATGGCAGGGGGCGTATACGAGCAGTACTTC
TRBJ2-7,.,TRBV28,TRBD2,CASSSPGLAPYEQYF,TGTGCCAGCAGTTCGCCGGGACTAGCGCCCTACGAGCAGTACTTC
TRBJ2-2,.,TRBV14,TRBD2,CASSHGLAGTGELFF,TGTGCCAGCAGCCATGGACTAGCGGGAACCGGGGAGCTGTTTTTT
TRBJ2-3,once,TRBV5-1,TRBD2,CASSLWSSSGIFGTQYF,TGCGCCAGCAGCTTGTGGTCGTCTAGCGGGATATTTGGTACGCAGTATTTT
TRBJ2-3,.,TRBV18,.,CASSPLDSTDTQYF,TGTGCCAGCTCTCCTCTAGATAGCACAGATACGCAGTATTTT
TRBJ2-3,few,TRBV2,TRBD1,CASGQADTQYF,TGTGCCAGTGGACAGGCAGATACGCAGTATTTT
TRBJ2-7,.,TRBV3-1/TRBV3-2,.,CASSWHSGGSSYEQYF,TGTGCCAGCAGCTGGCACTCAGGGGGGAGCTCCTACGAGCAGTACTTC
TRBJ2-5,once,TRBV9,TRBD2,CASSTYRAGGQETQYF,TGTGCCAGCAGCACCTACCGAGCGGGAGGGCAAGAGACCCAGTACTTC
TRBJ2-7,.,TRBV27,TRBD2,CASSYAGGSYEQYF,TGTGCCAGCAGTTATGCCGGGGGGAGCTACGAGCAGTACTTC
TRBJ1-1,.,TRBV19,TRBD1,CASSRTGRPEAFF,TGTGCCAGTAGTAGGACAGGGCGGCCTGAAGCTTTCTTT
TRBJ2-7,.,TRBV7-9,TRBD1,CASSLPGQFYEQYF,TGTGCCAGCAGCCTCCCGGGACAGTTCTACGAGCAGTACTTC
TRBJ2-4,.,TRBV2,TRBD2,CASSVPLAGAKNIQYF,TGTGCCAGCAGTGTCCCACTAGCGGGAGCCAAAAACATTCAGTACTTC
TRBJ2-7,.,TRBV7-9,TRBD1,CASSTLDRGPYEQYF,TGTGCCAGCAGCACCCTCGACAGGGGCCCCTACGAGCAGTACTTC
TRBJ2-5,.,TRBV19,TRBD1,CASSIDHLHRGQETQYF,TGTGCCAGTAGTATAGATCACCTCCACAGGGGACAAGAGACCCAGTACTTC
TRBJ2-2,.,TRBV5-1,.,CASSLGRAGTGELFF,TGCGCCAGCAGCTTGGGAAGGGCGGGCACCGGGGAGCTGTTTTTT
TRBJ1-4,.,TRBV27,.,CASGIPGGLEKLFF,TGTGCCAGCGGGATTCCGGGGGGGTTGGAAAAACTGTTTTTT
TRBJ2-3,.,TRBV27,TRBD2,CASSYRLAGGNTQYF,TGTGCCAGCAGTTACCGACTAGCGGGAGGAAATACGCAGTATTTT
TRBJ2-5,once,TRBV29-1,TRBD1,CSVYGQGIQYF,TGCAGCGTATACGGACAGGGCATCCAGTACTTC
TRBJ2-5,.,TRBV19,.,CASSGVQATGETQYF,TGTGCCAGTAGTGGGGTACAGGCCACCGGAGAGACCCAGTACTTC
TRBJ2-7,.,TRBV4-2,.,CASSPTNLLTDTYEQYF,TGTGCCAGCAGCCCAACGAACCTCTTGACAGATACCTACGAGCAGTACTTC
TRBJ2-2,once,TRBV7-2,.,CASSSYERATGELFF,TGTGCCAGCAGCTCTTACGAGCGGGCCACCGGGGAGCTGTTTTTT
TRBJ2-2,.,TRBV6-5,.,CASFLTGVTGELFF,TGTGCCAGCTTCTTGACGGGGGTAACCGGGGAGCTGTTTTTT
TRBJ1-1,.,TRBV30,TRBD1,CAWSYLQGSLTEAFF,TGTGCCTGGAGCTACCTACAGGGGTCGTTGACTGAAGCTTTCTTT
TRBJ1-2,.,TRBV18,TRBD1,CASSSGTGRYGYTF,TGTGCCAGCTCATCCGGGACAGGACGCTATGGCTACACCTTC
TRBJ1-2,.,TRBV5-3,.,CARSLFIRRKEDYGYTF,TGTGCCAGAAGCTTGTTTATCAGGAGGAAGGAGGACTATGGCTACACCTTC
TRBJ1-5,.,TRBV27,.,CASSLYRDSNQPQHF,TGTGCCAGCAGTTTATATAGAGATAGCAATCAGCCCCAGCATTTT
TRBJ1-5,.,TRBV6-2/TRBV6-3,.,CASSHGQTSNQPQHF,TGTGCCAGCAGCCACGGACAGACTAGCAATCAGCCCCAGCATTTT
TRBJ1-1,once,TRBV19,.,CASSILVASTEAFF,TGTGCCAGTAGTATCTTGGTGGCTAGCACTGAAGCTTTCTTT
TRBJ2-5,.,TRBV5-4,TRBD2,CASSLIAGVETQYF,TGTGCCAGCAGCTTGATAGCGGGAGTAGAGACCCAGTACTTC
TRBJ2-5,.,TRBV5-1,.,CASSRTYGTPETQYF,TGCGCCAGCAGCCGGACGTACGGGACACCCGAGACCCAGTACTTC
TRBJ2-2,.,TRBV29-1,TRBD1,CSVEGTGSAGELFF,TGCAGCGTTGAGGGGACAGGGTCGGCCGGGGAGCTGTTTTTT
TRBJ2-1,.,TRBV5-1,TRBD2,CASSLWGTSGSTEQFF,TGCGCCAGCAGCTTGTGGGGGACTAGCGGGAGCACTGAGCAGTTCTTC
TRBJ1-5,.,TRBV10-3,TRBD1,CAISESGRGRNQPQHF,TGTGCCATCAGTGAGTCAGGCAGGGGGCGAAATCAGCCCCAGCATTTT
TRBJ2-7,many,TRBV9,TRBD1,CASSPGQGHSYEQYF,TGTGCCAGCAGCCCTGGACAGGGCCATTCCTACGAGCAGTACTTC
TRBJ2-5,.,TRBV27,.,CASSPLGGETQYF,TGTGCCAGCAGTCCCCTCGGAGGGGAGACCCAGTACTTC
TRBJ1-5,once,TRBV7-2,.,CASSFSRGRQPQHF,TGTGCCAGCAGCTTCTCCAGGGGTAGACAGCCCCAGCATTTT
TRBJ2-1,.,TRBV5-4,.,CASARKVGSSYNEQFF,TGTGCCAGCGCCCGGAAGGTCGGGAGCTCCTACAATGAGCAGTTCTTC
TRBJ2-2,.,TRBV5-6,.,CASSLQNTGELFF,TGTGCCAGCAGCTTGCAGAACACCGGGGAGCTGTTTTTT
TRBJ2-1,.,TRBV29-1,.,CSVEDKGDTMLF,TGCAGCGTTGAAGATAAAGGGGATACAATGCTCTTC